What follows are 20 T cell receptor beta chains derived from one specimen sequenced in a study of T cells after yellow fever vaccination. TCRdb processed the 5' RACE reads anew with MiXCR; each CDR3 protein has one entry. Seen here are 600,000 to 750,000 distinct CDR3 sequences, about 12% observed once, and the top ten hold about 15%. The sequencing here drew on PBMCs, taken on the day of the yellow fever booster vaccination. The receptors stem from a man aged 25 to 40 who received the YFV17D yellow fever vaccine.

This chain uses TRBV19 with TRBJ2-1, with a tentative D call TRBD2 (6 bases). The germline V gene encodes CDR1 LNHDA and CDR2 SQIVND (reference sequence). The CDR3 is made up of 14 amino acids. Trimming left V 10 bases short and J 0 bases short, with 13 bases between. CDR3 residues: CATAGGPSYNEQFF. CDR3 coding DNA: TGTGCCACCGCCGGAGGGCCCTCCTACAATGAGCAGTTCTTC.

This clonotype was found a few times. V and J are TRBV4-2 and TRBJ2-2; no clear D gene. Trimming removed 0 bases at V and 6 bases at J, with 11 bases between. CDR1 and CDR2 from the germline V gene are LGHNA and YNFKEQ. The CDR3 totals 15 residues. CDR3 region: CASSQDRARAGELFF. For the CDR3, the DNA is TGTGCCAGCAGCCAAGATCGGGCAAGGGCCGGGGAGCTGTTTTTT.

V gene TRBV7-2 combines with J gene TRBJ2-5; 9 bases align to TRBD2. The CDR3 is made up of 16 amino acids. With V trimmed by 2 bases and J by 5 bases, 9 bases remained unmatched. Germline V gives CDR1 SGHTA, CDR2 FQGNSA. The chain's CDR3 is CASSLRHSGRMETQYF. CDR3 nucleotide sequence: TGTGCCAGCAGCTTACGCCATAGCGGGAGAATGGAGACCCAGTACTTC.

This clonotype came up many times. The chain joins TRBV20-1 to TRBJ2-3; 12 bases agree with TRBD2. The trim removed 3 bases at V and 5 bases at J, leaving 12 bases unmatched. This CDR3 is built from 17 residues. Germline CDR1 reads DFQATT; CDR2 reads SNEGSKA (reference sequence). This CDR3 reads CSASQPLAGGPKDTQYF. CDR3 nucleotide sequence: TGCAGTGCTAGCCAACCCCTAGCGGGAGGGCCGAAAGATACGCAGTATTTT.

This clonotype was found a few times. The rearrangement joins TRBV2 to TRBJ2-7; no definite D call. Germline V gene sequence: CDR1 SNHLY, CDR2 FYNNEI. There are 12 residues in the CDR3. V was cut by 2 bases and J by 8 bases, with 10 bases left in between. The CDR3 nucleotides are TGTGCCAGCAGTGAATTCGCCAAGCAGCAGTACTTC. The encoded protein is CASSEFAKQQYF.

This clonotype came up many times. The chain carries TRBV7-9 and TRBJ1-1; TRBD1 is a possible D gene (6 bases). Trimming removed 10 bases at V and 1 base at J, with 13 bases between. CDR1 is SEHNR, CDR2 FQNEAQ, per germline (reference sequence). The CDR3 sequence is 13 residues long. Written as DNA, the CDR3 is TGTGCCATCCAACTGGACAGGAACACTGAAGCTTTCTTT. As protein: CAIQLDRNTEAFF.

This clonotype was counted between two and nine times. The chain's CDR3 is CASSRHSSGNEQFF. The DNA of the CDR3 is TGTGCCAGCAGTCGACACTCTAGCGGGAATGAGCAGTTCTTC. The genes are TRBV12-3 or TRBV12-4 and TRBJ2-1; TRBD2 aligns across 8 bases. The CDR3 contains 14 residues. V was clipped by 5 bases and J by 7 bases; unmatched bases: 7.

This clonotype was counted between two and nine times. The chain recombines TRBV20-1 with TRBJ2-3; a possible D gene is TRBD2 (5 bases). This CDR3 is built from 14 residues. Between the trimmed V and J ends, which lost 4 bases and 2 bases, there was a span of 13 bases. CDR1 is DFQATT and CDR2 is SNEGSKA in the germline V gene (reference sequence). The CDR3 here is CSATAEVFTDTQYF. In nucleotides, the CDR3 is TGCAGTGCTACGGCGGAGGTATTCACAGATACGCAGTATTTT.

This clonotype was found a few times. J is TRBJ2-3 and V is TRBV4-3, with D perhaps TRBD2 (6 bases). The V gene's germline CDR1 is LGHNA and CDR2 YSLEER. This CDR3 is 16 amino acids long. Deletions cut 4 bases from V and 5 bases from J, with 19 bases between. This CDR3 reads CASSRGVGPSGDTQYF. The CDR3 DNA is TGCGCCAGCAGCCGGGGGGTAGGACCCTCGGGAGATACGCAGTATTTT.

This clonotype was found once. CDR3 coding DNA: TGTGCCAGCAGCCAGAGCTCAGCGAATCAGCCCCAGCATTTT. This translates into CASSQSSANQPQHF. The chain couples TRBV11-2 to TRBJ1-5; D remains ambiguous. In germline, CDR1 is SGHAT, CDR2 FQNNGV. The CDR3 covers 14 residues. The V gene lost 5 bases and the J gene lost 4 bases, with 12 bases spanning the gap.

The rearrangement joins TRBV20-1 to TRBJ2-5; no firm D call. Looked up from germline, CDR1 is DFQATT and CDR2 is SNEGSKA (reference sequence). Deletions cut 0 bases from V and 2 bases from J, with 13 bases between. The CDR3 consists of 15 residues. The CDR3 coding sequence is TGCAGTGCTAGAGATTTTCGGCGGCCGCAAGAGACCCAGTACTTC. Protein product: CSARDFRRPQETQYF.

The chain couples TRBV29-1 to TRBJ2-2, with D unclear. CDR3 size: 14 residues. Trimming cost V 1 base and J 1 base, with 7 bases left between them. CDR1 is SQVTM and CDR2 is ANQGSEA in the germline V gene. The CDR3 sequence: CSVEGWKNTGELFF. The DNA of the CDR3 is TGCAGCGTTGAAGGGTGGAAGAACACCGGGGAGCTGTTTTTT.

The rearrangement joins TRBV19 to TRBJ2-7; 12 nucleotides align to TRBD2. V gave up 1 base and J gave up 2 bases; unmatched junction bases: 3. In germline, CDR1 is LNHDA, CDR2 SQIVND (reference sequence). This CDR3 spans 16 amino acids. The CDR3 DNA follows: TGTGCCAGTAGTATAGTTACTAGCGGGAGGACCTACGAGCAGTACTTC. Protein sequence: CASSIVTSGRTYEQYF.

The genes are TRBV28 and TRBJ2-5; D uncertain. The CDR3 is made up of 12 amino acids. The germline V gene has CDR1 MDHEN and CDR2 SYDVKM. Trimming left V 8 bases short and J 9 bases short, with 16 bases between. CDR3 region: CASGDLSESQYF. CDR3 DNA sequence: TGTGCCAGCGGCGACCTATCCGAGTCCCAGTACTTC. The variable domain in full, with the rest retrieved from reference TRBV28 and TRBJ2-5, is DVKVTQSSRYLVKRTGEKVFLECVQDMDHENMFWYRQDPGLGLRLIYFSYDVKMKEKGDIPEGYSVSREKKERFSLILESASTNQTSMYLCASGDLSESQYFGPGTRLLVL.

Only a few counts were recorded for this clonotype. The J gene is TRBJ2-1, the V gene TRBV24-1; 13 nucleotides agree with TRBD2. The CDR3 consists of 15 residues. The trim removed 2 bases at V and 8 bases at J, leaving 2 bases unmatched. CDR1 and CDR2 (germline): KGHDR, SFDVKD. The CDR3 sequence: CATSDWTSGSDEQFF. In nucleotides, the CDR3 is TGTGCCACCAGTGATTGGACTAGCGGGAGCGATGAGCAGTTCTTC.

V and J are TRBV7-9 and TRBJ2-2; D unresolved. The CDR3 contains 15 residues. V lost 2 bases and J lost 0, with 7 bases in between. Germline-derived CDR1 and CDR2 are SEHNR and FQNEAQ (reference sequence). The CDR3 loop reads CASSLWLANTGELFF. CDR3 sequence (DNA): TGTGCCAGCAGCTTATGGCTGGCGAACACCGGGGAGCTGTTTTTT.

This chain joins TRBV7-8 and TRBJ2-7; 11 bases are a match to TRBD1. CDR1 is SGHVS, CDR2 FQNEAQ, per germline. The CDR3 sequence is 16 residues long. The junction had 9 bases not matched to a gene; V was cut back by 6 bases and J by 2 bases. Here the CDR3 reads CASSSGTGGRTYEQYF. In DNA, the CDR3 is TGTGCCAGCAGTTCCGGGACAGGGGGTCGAACCTACGAGCAGTACTTC.

This clonotype was picked up a small number of times. The genes are TRBV4-3 and TRBJ2-1; TRBD2 agrees at 8 bases. CDR3 length equals 16 residues. The germline gives CDR1 LGHNA, CDR2 YSLEER. The V gene end was trimmed by 0 bases and the J gene end by 4 bases; junction bases not matched to a gene: 5. DNA of the CDR3: TGCGCCAGCAGCCAAGATTTGTCTAGCGGGTACAATGAGCAGTTCTTC. Translating it yields CASSQDLSSGYNEQFF.

This clonotype has a count of ten or more. This rearrangement joins TRBV12-3 or TRBV12-4 to TRBJ2-5; D remains ambiguous. The CDR3 totals 12 residues. V lost 3 bases, J lost 7 bases, and 9 bases lay in between. The CDR3 loop reads CASSLGSGTQYF. CDR3 bases: TGTGCCAGCAGTTTGGGGTCAGGGACCCAGTACTTC.

This clonotype was detected a few times. This chain connects TRBV7-6 to TRBJ2-3; no clear D. The CDR3 length is 12 residues. V was shortened by 5 bases and J by 6 bases, with 9 bases between the two germline ends. CDR1 is SGHVS and CDR2 is FNYEAQ in the germline V gene. CDR3 sequence (DNA): TGTGCCAGCAGCCCGCCCATGGATACGCAGTATTTT. Translated: CASSPPMDTQYF.